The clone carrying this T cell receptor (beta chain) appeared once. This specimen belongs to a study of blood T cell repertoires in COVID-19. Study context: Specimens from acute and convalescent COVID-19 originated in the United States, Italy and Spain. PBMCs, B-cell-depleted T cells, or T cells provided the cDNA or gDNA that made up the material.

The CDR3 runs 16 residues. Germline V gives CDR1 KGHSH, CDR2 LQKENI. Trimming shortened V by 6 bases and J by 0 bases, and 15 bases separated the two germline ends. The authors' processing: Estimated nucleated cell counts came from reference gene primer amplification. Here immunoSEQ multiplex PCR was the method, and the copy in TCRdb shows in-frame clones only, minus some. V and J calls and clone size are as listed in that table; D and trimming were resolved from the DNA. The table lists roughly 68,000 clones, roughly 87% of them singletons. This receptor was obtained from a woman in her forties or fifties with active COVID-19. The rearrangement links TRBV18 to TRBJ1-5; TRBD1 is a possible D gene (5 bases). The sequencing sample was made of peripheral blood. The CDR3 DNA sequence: TGTGCCAGCTCGATGTCAGGGCCCCCTAGCAATCAGCCCCAGCATTTT. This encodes CASSMSGPPSNQPQHF.